This T cell receptor beta chain was recovered during a study of shared clonotypes between healthy human individuals. About the research overall: Donors had three CD4 naive, three CD4 memory, two CD8 naive and one CD8 memory plate apiece. General study points: Against clonotypes common to all four donors, non-shared ones had lower generation probabilities. Naive subsets usually exceeded memory subsets in estimated richness.

CD45RO-negative cells were positively selected for CCR7, leaving out terminally differentiated effector memory CD45RA+ cells. Deep was the level at which the assay was run. Sequencing was performed with immunoSEQ multiplex PCR; in TCRdb, only in-frame clones are kept and a portion is missing. The sample records some 2 million clones, about 95% being singletons. Germline CDR1 LGHNA, CDR2 YSLEER. The V segment lost 4 bases and the J segment 3 bases; nucleotides outside the gene matches: 8. The CDR3 has 15 residues. On this clone itself: Its antigen is still unknown.

The sequencing input was naive CD8+ T cells sorted from blood. The source of this sequence is a man aged 18 to 29 in good health. The chain couples TRBV4-3 to TRBJ2-7, with 8 positions matching TRBD2. The CDR3 DNA reads as TGCGCCAGCAGCCTAACCCTTAGCGGGAACTACGAGCAGTACTTC. Translation gives CASSLTLSGNYEQYF.